The rows below give T cell receptor beta chains drawn from one sample of a study of cytomegalovirus exposure and HLA in healthy donors. The protocol was immunoSEQ multiplex PCR, while the TCRdb copy is restricted to in-frame clones and leaves out a portion. This sample has around 120,000 clones, with more than 60% found just once. The sample taken for sequencing was PBMCs. Source of these receptors: a middle-aged man in good health and CMV-seropositive. The CDR3 runs from the conserved cysteine through the conserved F or W. D genes are given only for firm matches.

D	V	J	CDR3
-	TRBV19	TRBJ2-6	CASSRQSSGANVLTF
TRBD1	TRBV5-4	TRBJ2-1	CASSLGLDRVNEQFF
TRBD1	TRBV9	TRBJ2-5	CASNLQGTETQYF
TRBD1	TRBV28	TRBJ1-1	CASSGTGAIGTEAFF
TRBD1	TRBV10-2	TRBJ2-7	CASSTGTDPYEQYF
-	TRBV5-1	TRBJ2-5	CASSYILEETQYF
-	TRBV18	TRBJ2-5	CASSPQEEETQYF
-	TRBV15	TRBJ1-4	CATRGQAMATNEKLFF
-	TRBV7-2	TRBJ2-7	CASSLEAGESYEQYF
-	TRBV7-8	TRBJ2-1	CASSRAEAYNEQFF
TRBD1	TRBV5-1	TRBJ1-3	CASSGGQGNTIYF
TRBD1	TRBV7-2	TRBJ1-5	CASSGWTGEGQPQNF
TRBD2	TRBV6-5	TRBJ2-2	CASSYFGGGNTGELFF
-	TRBV5-8	TRBJ1-4	CASSPGRSGEKLFF
-	TRBV5-5	TRBJ1-2	CASDEIGGSNYGYTF
-	TRBV9	TRBJ2-3	CASSVAGLSTDTQYF
TRBD1	TRBV7-9	TRBJ2-7	CASSGWTGSNEQYF
-	TRBV28	TRBJ2-5	CASSLRGLETQYF
TRBD1	TRBV6-1	TRBJ1-5	CASSERQGNQPQHF
-	TRBV5-8	TRBJ2-1	CASSSGDGGYNEQFF
TRBD2	TRBV5-4	TRBJ2-2	CASSLGLAGHTGELFF
-	TRBV12-5	TRBJ2-7	CASGLAAGGAGGGIYEQYF
TRBD1	TRBV6-5	TRBJ2-5	CASSPDRGRRGTQYF
-	TRBV7-9	TRBJ2-4	CASSRTVAKNIQYF
-	TRBV9	TRBJ2-7	CASSVAAGTSYEQYF
-	TRBV6-1	TRBJ1-6	CASSFNPPLHF
TRBD2	TRBV7-3	TRBJ2-2	CASSLIAGSTGELFF